The rows below give T cell receptor beta chains drawn from one sample of a study of neurological immune-mediated disorders. TCRdb re-analysed the 5' RACE reads in MiXCR, keeping a single row per CDR3 protein. The top ten hold 0.55% to 0.65% of the sample, which has some 47,000 distinct CDR3 sequences, about 6% seen once. Sequencing was done on a sample of CD4+ T cells from blood. Receptors were obtained from a woman aged 40 to 50 in good health. CDR3s include the opening cysteine and the closing phenylalanine or tryptophan. A D gene is named only where the DNA matches it firmly. The size field is filled for only some rows; it gives once, few, many or a size class.

>.|15|TRBV7-7|TRBJ2-3|many
CASSRQGTSTDTQYF
TGTGCTAGCAGCCGGCAGGGGACTAGCACAGATACGCAGTATTTT
>.|16|TRBV7-6|TRBJ1-4|many
CASSLAGRPTNEKLFF
TGTGCCAGCAGCTTAGCCGGCAGGCCAACTAATGAAAAACTGTTTTTT
>.|17|TRBV10-3|TRBJ1-5|many
CATAAASPLYSNQPQHF
TGTGCCACCGCCGCGGCCTCGCCCCTTTATAGCAATCAGCCCCAGCATTTT
>TRBD2|17|TRBV6-6|TRBJ2-7|many
CASSYSNLAGVAYEQYF
TGTGCCAGCAGTTACTCGAATCTAGCGGGGGTTGCCTACGAGCAGTACTTC
>TRBD2|15|TRBV27|TRBJ2-1|many
CASTRASGTYNEQFF
TGTGCCAGCACCCGCGCTAGCGGGACCTACAATGAGCAGTTCTTC
>TRBD2|16|TRBV24-1|TRBJ2-1|many
CATSDKLADSYNEQFF
TGTGCCACCAGTGACAAACTAGCGGACTCCTACAATGAGCAGTTCTTC
>TRBD2|16|TRBV9|TRBJ2-2|many
CASSVGSGTLQGELFF
TGTGCCAGCAGCGTGGGTAGCGGGACTCTTCAGGGGGAGCTGTTTTTT
>.|15|TRBV6-5|TRBJ2-6|.
CASSSDSSGANVLTF
TGTGCCAGCAGTTCCGACAGCTCTGGGGCCAACGTCCTGACTTTC
>.|18|TRBV18|TRBJ2-7|few
CASSRAAIERPDDDEQYF
TGTGCCAGCTCACGGGCGGCGATAGAAAGACCCGATGACGACGAGCAGTACTTC
>.|15|TRBV29-1|TRBJ2-3|many
CSVEDFGQATDTQYF
TGCAGCGTTGAAGACTTCGGGCAGGCAACAGATACGCAGTATTTT
>.|15|TRBV11-1|TRBJ2-3|many
CASSLVGLPSDTQYF
TGTGCCAGCAGCTTAGTTGGGCTCCCGTCGGATACGCAGTATTTT
>TRBD2|17|TRBV20-1|TRBJ2-1|many
CSARDPGTSGRTNEQFF
TGCAGTGCTAGAGACCCCGGGACTAGCGGGAGGACGAATGAGCAGTTCTTC
>.|11|TRBV7-2|TRBJ1-2|many
CASSNQYGYTF
TGTGCCAGCAGCAACCAGTATGGCTACACCTTC
>TRBD1|19|TRBV20-1|TRBJ2-5|.
CSARGDRGALRDYRETQYF
TGCAGTGCCCGGGGGGACAGGGGCGCGCTCCGGGACTACAGGGAGACCCAGTACTTC
>TRBD1|14|TRBV5-1|TRBJ2-7|many
CASSLGGQGAEQYF
TGCGCCAGCAGCTTGGGGGGACAGGGAGCCGAGCAGTACTTC
>TRBD2|12|TRBV29-1|TRBJ2-2|many
CSGTSGSGELFF
TGCAGCGGGACTAGCGGGAGTGGGGAGCTGTTTTTT